One sample yielded the 6 T cell receptor beta chains listed below, sequenced in a study of cytomegalovirus exposure and HLA in healthy donors. PCR amplification relied on 60 Vbeta primers (plus 13 Jbeta primers). Sequenced by immunoSEQ multiplex PCR; TCRdb stores in-frame clones only, minus some. The sample includes 180,000 or so clones, more than 75% seen only once; the top ten take about 2.5%. Sequencing input: PBMCs. Receptor source: a woman between 25 and 40 years old in good health and CMV-seropositive.

The chain has TRBV29-1 and TRBJ2-3; a possible D gene is TRBD1 (5 bases). CDR1 and CDR2 from the germline V gene are SQVTM and ANQGSEA. Trimming took off 6 bases at V and 4 bases at J, with 8 bases between the two ends. CDR3 size: 11 residues. The CDR3 reads CSVRAPDTQYF. CDR3 in DNA: TGCAGCGTCAGGGCCCCAGATACGCAGTATTTT.

This clone came up a few times. V and J are TRBV11-2 and TRBJ2-7; weak D call: TRBD1 (5 bases). The CDR3 has 14 residues. Germline loops: CDR1 SGHAT, CDR2 FQNNGV. V dropped 6 bases and J dropped 4 bases, with 16 bases sitting between them. Here the CDR3 reads CASSPPRDRYEQYF. For the CDR3, the DNA is TGTGCCAGCAGTCCCCCCAGGGATCGTTACGAGCAGTACTTC.

This clone came up once. The V call is TRBV29-1, the J call TRBJ2-7; D is ambiguous. The V end was cut by 7 bases, the J end by 3 bases, with 16 bases between. The CDR3 is 13 residues long. The V gene's germline CDR1 is SQVTM and CDR2 ANQGSEA. The CDR3 region has the DNA TGCAGCGCCCTACCGCCCGACAACTACGAGCAGTACTTC. It codes for CSALPPDNYEQYF.

The table lists this clone with a few counts. The chain recombines TRBV9 with TRBJ2-1; 12 nucleotides match TRBD2. CDR1 and CDR2 (germline): SGDLS, YYNGEE. The CDR3 consists of 17 residues. V shed 0 bases, J shed 7 bases, and the junction held 8 bases outside the gene matches. In DNA form, the CDR3 reads TGTGCCAGCAGCGTAGGGGAGACTAGCGGGGGTACTAATGAGCAGTTCTTC. Encoded protein: CASSVGETSGGTNEQFF. The whole variable domain, filled in from reference TRBV9 and TRBJ2-1, reads DSGVTQTPKHLITATGQRVTLRCSPRSGDLSVYWYQQSLDQGLQFLIQYYNGEERAKGNILERFSAQQFPDLHSELNLSSLELGDSALYFCASSVGETSGGTNEQFFGPGTRLTVL.

This clone showed up just a few times. The chain uses TRBV11-3 and TRBJ2-5; 9 bases fit TRBD1. This CDR3 has 18 amino acids. Trimming removed 3 bases from V and 2 bases from J; junction bases left unmatched: 13. Germline V gives CDR1 SGHNT, CDR2 YENEEA. In DNA form, the CDR3 reads TGTGCCAGCAGCTTGGCCGGGACAGGGACCCTTAAACAAGAGACCCAGTACTTC. This encodes CASSLAGTGTLKQETQYF.

The J gene is TRBJ2-7, the V gene TRBV29-1; the D gene is possibly TRBD1 (5 bases). The CDR3 consists of 13 residues. Germline assignment: CDR1 SQVTM and CDR2 ANQGSEA. The V gene lost 1 base and the J gene lost 3 bases, with 10 bases spanning the gap. CDR3 in DNA: TGCAGCGTTGAAGGTGCCCAGGGCTACGAGCAGTACTTC. This codes for CSVEGAQGYEQYF.